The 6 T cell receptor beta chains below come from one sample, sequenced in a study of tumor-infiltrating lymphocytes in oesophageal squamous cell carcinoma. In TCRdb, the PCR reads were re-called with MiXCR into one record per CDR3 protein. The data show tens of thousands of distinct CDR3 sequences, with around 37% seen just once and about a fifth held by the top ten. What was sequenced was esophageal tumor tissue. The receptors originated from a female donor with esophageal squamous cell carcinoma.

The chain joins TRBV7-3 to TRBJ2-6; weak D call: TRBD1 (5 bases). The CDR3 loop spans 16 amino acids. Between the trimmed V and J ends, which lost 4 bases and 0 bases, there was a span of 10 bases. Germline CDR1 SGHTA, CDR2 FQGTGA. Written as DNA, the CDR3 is TGTGCCAGCAGCTCACAGGTTAACTCTGGGGCCAACGTCCTGACTTTC. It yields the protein CASSSQVNSGANVLTF.

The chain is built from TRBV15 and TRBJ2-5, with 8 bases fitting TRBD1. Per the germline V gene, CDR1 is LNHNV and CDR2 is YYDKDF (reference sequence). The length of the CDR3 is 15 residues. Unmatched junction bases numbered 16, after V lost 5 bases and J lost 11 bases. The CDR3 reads CATSGRDRLYNEQYF. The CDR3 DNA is TGTGCCACCAGCGGCCGGGACAGGCTATACAATGAGCAGTACTTC.

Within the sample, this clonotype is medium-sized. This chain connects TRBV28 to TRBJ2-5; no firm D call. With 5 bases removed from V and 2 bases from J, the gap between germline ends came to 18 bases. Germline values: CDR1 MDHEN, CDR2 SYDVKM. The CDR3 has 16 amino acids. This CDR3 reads CASSPYRTELQETQYF. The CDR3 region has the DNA TGTGCCAGCAGTCCCTACCGGACCGAGTTACAAGAGACCCAGTACTTC.

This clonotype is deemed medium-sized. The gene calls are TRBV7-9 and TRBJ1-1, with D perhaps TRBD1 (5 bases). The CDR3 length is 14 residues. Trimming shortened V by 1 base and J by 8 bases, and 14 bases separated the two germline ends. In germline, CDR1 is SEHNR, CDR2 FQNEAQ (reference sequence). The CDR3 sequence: CASSLEPRGREAFF. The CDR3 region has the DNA TGTGCCAGCAGCTTAGAACCGAGGGGCAGAGAAGCTTTCTTT.

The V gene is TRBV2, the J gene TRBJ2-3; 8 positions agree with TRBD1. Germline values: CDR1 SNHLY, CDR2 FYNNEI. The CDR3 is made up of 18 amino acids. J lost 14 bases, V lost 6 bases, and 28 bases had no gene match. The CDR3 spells CASRRLDRVGHFAGELYF. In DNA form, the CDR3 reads TGTGCCAGCAGGAGACTGGACAGGGTCGGTCATTTCGCCGGGGAGCTGTATTTT.

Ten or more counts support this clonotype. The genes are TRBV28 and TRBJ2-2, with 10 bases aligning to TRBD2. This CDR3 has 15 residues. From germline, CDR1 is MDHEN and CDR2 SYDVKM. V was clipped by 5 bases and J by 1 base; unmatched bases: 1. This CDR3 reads CASSGLAVNTGELFF. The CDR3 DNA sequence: TGTGCCAGCAGTGGACTAGCGGTGAACACCGGGGAGCTGTTTTTT.